This T cell receptor beta chain was captured in a study of T-cell reconstitution after alpha-beta-depleted transplantation in children (dated by TCRdb to 2016 to 2018). Background on the whole study: T-cell immune reconstitution after TCRalphabeta/CD19-depleted allogeneic hematopoietic cell transplantation in children was quantitatively tracked in the study by means of TCR repertoire profiling.

The sample's treatment or condition label, in plain terms: allogeneic hematopoietic cell transplantation with graft depleted of TCRalphabeta T cells and CD19 B cells. Transplant recipients were children who received TCRalphabeta/CD19-depleted allogeneic hematopoietic cell grafts. The method behind the library was PCR. Sequencing was performed on an Illumina HiSeq 2500. TCR library preparation used molecular barcoding, with unique molecular identifiers applied to normalize quantification of the TCRbeta repertoire. TCRdb passed the public sequencing reads through fastp at Q25 and MiXCR, retaining productive beta sequences. Rows are combined by CDR3 protein, so each entry shows the most common genes and DNA. In all, the sample holds approximately 350,000 distinct CDR3 sequences, and 15% to 20% of those were seen once. Of the sample, around 41% falls within the top ten clones. The paper as a whole reports these results and caveats: Over the following months the frequencies of hyperexpanded clones went down, and after one year T-cell counts and TCRbeta diversity were mostly credited to newly produced T cells. In some patients, high TCRbeta diversity at day 60 was attributed to recipient T cells and intrathymic progenitors that had survived conditioning. Apparently early alphabetaT-cell count recovery about two months after transplant reportedly relied on only several hundred rapidly expanded clones derived from non-depleted graft cells.

About this clonotype itself: Its antigen is currently not known. It has no much larger one-base neighbor in the sample; base qualities were not kept.

CDR1 and CDR2 are drawn from the germline V gene: MDHEN, SYDVKM. Germline trimming: 7 bases from V, 2 bases from J; junction bases outside gene matches: 2. From the cysteine through the phenylalanine, the CDR3 covers 13 amino acids. CDR3 DNA only is kept here, 39 bases in frame from base 1. This TCR was recovered from a male patient between 2 and 10 years old who had a stem cell transplant for acute lymphoblastic leukemia, so the T cells may come from the graft donor. The chain is made from TRBV28 and TRBJ2-5; a stretch of 9 junction bases matches TRBD2. The sequenced sample was PBMCs, mostly from graft donor cells, obtained 360 days after TCRalphabeta/CD19-depleted stem cell transplant. The CDR3 sequence is CASKLAGQETQYF. The nucleotide sequence is TGTGCCAGCAAGCTAGCGGGACAAGAGACCCAGTACTTC.